Below, 15 T cell receptor beta chains from the same sample are listed, as sequenced in a study of T cells in Graves' hyperthyroidism and ophthalmopathy. RNA transcripts gave rise to amplified TCR beta CDR3 regions. HTBI primers were the set used in a first-round RT-PCR of the TCR CDR3. A single record per CDR3 protein comes from TCRdb applying MiXCR to the multiplex PCR reads. The sample shows about 840,000 distinct CDR3 sequences, 38% of them seen only once. Source material: blood. Receptors originate from a man younger than 35 with Graves' hyperthyroidism.

The chain combines TRBV7-2 with TRBJ1-1; no clear D gene. The CDR3 length is 14 residues. Per germline, CDR1 SGHTA and CDR2 FQGNSA. V was shortened by 6 bases and J by 0 bases, with 11 bases between the two germline ends. The CDR3 DNA sequence: TGTGCCAGCAGTAATTCCCAAATGAACACTGAAGCTTTCTTT. Translation: CASSNSQMNTEAFF.

As to this clonotype: A read error may be the cause here, since a much bigger clone is one base away. The chain combines TRBV6-4 with TRBJ2-2; 11 bases are a match to TRBD1. Germline V gives CDR1 MRHNA, CDR2 SNTAGT. CDR3 length equals 17 residues. Here the CDR3 reads CASSDPGQGAATEELFF. CDR3 in DNA: TGTGCCAGCAGTGACCCCGGACAGGGGGCGGCCACCGAGGAGCTGTTTTTT.

Turning to this clonotype: This may arise from a read error, as a much more abundant clone is one base away. The chain employs TRBV9 and TRBJ2-5; perhaps TRBD2 as D (6 bases). Germline CDR1 SGDLS, CDR2 YYNGEE. CDR3 length: 15 residues. The V end lost 0 bases, the J end lost 0 bases, and 9 bases lay between the germline ends. CDR3 loop: CASSVAAGYQETQYF. As DNA, the CDR3 is TGTGCCAGCAGCGTAGCGGCGGGGTACCAAGAGACCCAGTACTTC.

This clonotype was seen just once. The chain links TRBV2 to TRBJ2-5; tentatively, D is TRBD1 (6 bases). V was shortened by 1 base and J by 4 bases, with 13 bases between the two germline ends. CDR1 SNHLY and CDR2 FYNNEI come from the germline V gene. This CDR3 contains 15 residues. CDR3 sequence reads: CASSEGLSGVETQYF. CDR3 DNA: TGTGCCAGCAGTGAAGGATTGTCAGGGGTAGAGACCCAGTACTTC.

This clonotype was detected ten times or more. This chain uses TRBV20-1 with TRBJ1-1, with a tentative D call TRBD1 (6 bases). V was shortened by 6 bases and J by 11 bases, with 19 bases between the two germline ends. CDR1 and CDR2 from the germline V gene are DFQATT and SNEGSKA (reference sequence). The CDR3 contains 12 residues. For the CDR3, the DNA is TGCAGTGCCGGGACACTAGGGACGTCGGCTTTCTTT. It yields the protein CSAGTLGTSAFF.

This clonotype was observed many times. The chain recombines TRBV6-5 with TRBJ1-2, with D unclear. V shed 5 bases and J shed 4 bases, with 8 bases lying between them. The CDR3 consists of 12 residues. Per the germline V gene, CDR1 is MNHEY and CDR2 is SVGAGI. For the CDR3, the DNA is TGTGCCAGCAGTAAGGCGTCCTATGGCTACACCTTC. This encodes CASSKASYGYTF.

The V call is TRBV29-1, the J call TRBJ1-1; TRBD1 might be the D (6 bases). The germline V gene encodes CDR1 SQVTM and CDR2 ANQGSEA. V gave up 6 bases and J gave up 9 bases, with 14 bases separating them. The CDR3 length is 11 residues. CDR3: CSVAAGVQAFF. In nucleotides, the CDR3 is TGCAGCGTCGCCGCAGGGGTCCAAGCTTTCTTT. Full variable domain (missing parts from reference TRBV29-1 and TRBJ1-1): SAVISQKPSRDICQRGTSLTIQCQVDSQVTMMFWYRQQPGQSLTLIATANQGSEATYESGFVIDKFPISRPNLTFSTLTVSNMSPEDSSIYLCSVAAGVQAFFGQGTRLTVV.

This rearrangement joins TRBV7-2 to TRBJ1-5; the D gene is possibly TRBD1 (6 bases). V gave up 4 bases and J gave up 11 bases, with 21 bases separating them. CDR3 length equals 15 residues. CDR1 is SGHTA and CDR2 is FQGNSA in the germline V gene. The CDR3, as DNA: TGTGCCAGCAGCTCCGAGACAGGCTTGATCGAGTCCCAGCATTTT. Translation: CASSSETGLIESQHF.

This clonotype has just a few counts. This chain uses TRBV20-1 with TRBJ1-4, with TRBD1 matching over 7 bases. The CDR3 is 15 residues long. The V segment lost 2 bases and the J segment 7 bases; nucleotides outside the gene matches: 10. CDR1 is DFQATT, CDR2 SNEGSKA, per germline (reference sequence). The CDR3 region is CSARPWDRKPEKLFF. In DNA form, the CDR3 reads TGCAGTGCTAGACCGTGGGACAGAAAACCTGAAAAACTGTTTTTT.

This clonotype was observed a handful of times. V and J are TRBV29-1 and TRBJ2-7, with TRBD1 matching 10 bases. Germline V gene sequence: CDR1 SQVTM, CDR2 ANQGSEA. CDR3 length equals 19 residues. V was clipped by 4 bases and J by 3 bases; unmatched bases: 21. The CDR3: CSVGHEEYNRTGGVYEQYF. The CDR3 region has the DNA TGCAGCGTTGGTCATGAAGAATACAACAGGACAGGGGGGGTCTACGAGCAGTACTTC.

Only a few counts were recorded for this clonotype. The gene calls are TRBV19 and TRBJ1-4, with TRBD1 as a possible D gene (5 bases). CDR1 LNHDA and CDR2 SQIVND come from the germline V gene (reference sequence). The V and J ends lost 4 bases and 3 bases respectively, with 9 bases between them. The CDR3 runs 14 residues. The DNA for the CDR3 is TGTGCCAGTAGTACCGACAGACCTAATGAAAAACTGTTTTTT. It encodes CASSTDRPNEKLFF.

This rearrangement joins TRBV9 to TRBJ1-1; the D gene is possibly TRBD1 (5 bases). V was pared by 5 bases and J by 5 bases, with 13 bases between. This CDR3 is built from 13 residues. CDR1 SGDLS and CDR2 YYNGEE come from the germline V gene. The CDR3 DNA sequence: TGTGCCAGCAGTGGGGACGGGAAGACTGAAGCTTTCTTT. Its protein is CASSGDGKTEAFF.

This clonotype showed up many times. The chain employs TRBV19 and TRBJ2-5, with D perhaps TRBD1 or TRBD2 (6 bases each). Germline V CDR1 and CDR2: LNHDA, SQIVND (reference sequence). V lost 6 bases and J lost 4, with 12 bases in between. This CDR3 has 13 amino acids. The CDR3 loop reads CASRDGGRETQYF. CDR3 sequence (DNA): TGTGCCAGTAGGGATGGGGGGCGAGAGACCCAGTACTTC.

The gene calls are TRBV12-3 or TRBV12-4 and TRBJ2-2; 7 nucleotides match TRBD2. J lost 7 bases, V lost 7 bases, and 6 bases had no gene match. The CDR3 loop spans 13 amino acids. CDR3 sequence reads: CASTGEGSGELFF. For the CDR3, the DNA is TGTGCCAGCACCGGGGAGGGTAGCGGGGAGCTGTTTTTT.

CDR3 sequence reads: CSASDTGNNSPLHF. CDR3 DNA sequence: TGCAGTGCTTCTGATACAGGGAATAATTCACCCCTCCACTTT. The chain uses TRBV20-1 and TRBJ1-6, with D perhaps TRBD1 (6 bases). Trimming pared 5 bases from V and 5 bases from J, leaving 13 bases between. The CDR3 spans 14 residues. Per the germline V gene, CDR1 is DFQATT and CDR2 is SNEGSKA (reference sequence).